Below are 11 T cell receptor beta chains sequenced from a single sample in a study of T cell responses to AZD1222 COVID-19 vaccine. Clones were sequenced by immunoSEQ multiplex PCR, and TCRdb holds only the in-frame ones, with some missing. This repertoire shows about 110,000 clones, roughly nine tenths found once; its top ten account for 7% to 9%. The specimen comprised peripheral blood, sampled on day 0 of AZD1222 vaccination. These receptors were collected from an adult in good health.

CDR3 DNA: TGTGCCAGCAGCGTAGACACGCAAGAGACCCAGTACTTC. This encodes CASSVDTQETQYF. The chain carries TRBV9 and TRBJ2-5; D not resolved. CDR3 length: 13 amino acids. Germline assignment: CDR1 SGDLS and CDR2 YYNGEE. V gave up 0 bases and J gave up 2 bases, with 5 bases separating them.

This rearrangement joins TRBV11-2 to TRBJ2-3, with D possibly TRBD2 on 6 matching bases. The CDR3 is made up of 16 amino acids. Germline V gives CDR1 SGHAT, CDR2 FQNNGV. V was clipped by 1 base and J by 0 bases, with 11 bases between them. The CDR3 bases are TGTGCCAGCAGCTTAGTTCTGGGGAGGAGCACAGATACGCAGTATTTT. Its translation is CASSLVLGRSTDTQYF. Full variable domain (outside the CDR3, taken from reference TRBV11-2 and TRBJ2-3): EAGVAQSPRYKIIEKRQSVAFWCNPISGHATLYWYQQILGQGPKLLIQFQNNGVVDDSQLPKDRFSAERLKGVDSTLKIQPAKLEDSAVYLCASSLVLGRSTDTQYFGPGTRLTVL.

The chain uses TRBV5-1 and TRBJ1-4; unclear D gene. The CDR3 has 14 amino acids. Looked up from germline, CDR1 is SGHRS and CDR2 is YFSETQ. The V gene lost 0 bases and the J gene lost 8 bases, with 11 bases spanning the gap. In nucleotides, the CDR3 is TGCGCCAGCAGCTTGGAAAGGGCCGGCGAAAAACTGTTTTTT. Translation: CASSLERAGEKLFF.

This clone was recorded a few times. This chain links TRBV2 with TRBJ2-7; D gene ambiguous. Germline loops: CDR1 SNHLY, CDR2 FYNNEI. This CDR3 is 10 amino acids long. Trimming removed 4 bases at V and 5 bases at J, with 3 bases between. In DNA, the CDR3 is TGTGCCAGCAGTGCGAACGAGCAGTACTTC. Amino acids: CASSANEQYF.

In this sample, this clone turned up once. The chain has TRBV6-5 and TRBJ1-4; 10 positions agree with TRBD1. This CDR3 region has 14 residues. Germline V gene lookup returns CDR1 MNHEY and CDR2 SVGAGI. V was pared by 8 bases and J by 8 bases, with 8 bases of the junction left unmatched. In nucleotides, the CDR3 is TGTGCCAGCCGGGACAGGGGAAGGAACGAAAAACTGTTTTTT. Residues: CASRDRGRNEKLFF.

DNA for the CDR3: TGTGCCAGCAGTCGTGCCCTTGGGGTGCACTATGGCTACACCTTC. It codes for CASSRALGVHYGYTF. The chain has TRBV6-5 and TRBJ1-2; D uncertain. CDR1 is MNHEY and CDR2 is SVGAGI in the germline V gene. This CDR3 contains 15 residues. V lost 5 bases and J lost 3, with 16 bases in between.

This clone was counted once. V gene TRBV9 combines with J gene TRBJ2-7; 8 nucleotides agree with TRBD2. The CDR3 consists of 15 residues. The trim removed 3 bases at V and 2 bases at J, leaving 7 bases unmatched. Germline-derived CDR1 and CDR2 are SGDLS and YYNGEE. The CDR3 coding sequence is TGTGCCAGCAGCGCCGCTGGCGGGGGGACCTACGAGCAGTACTTC. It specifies CASSAAGGGTYEQYF. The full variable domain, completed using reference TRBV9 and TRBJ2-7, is DSGVTQTPKHLITATGQRVTLRCSPRSGDLSVYWYQQSLDQGLQFLIQYYNGEERAKGNILERFSAQQFPDLHSELNLSSLELGDSALYFCASSAAGGGTYEQYFGPGTRLTVT.

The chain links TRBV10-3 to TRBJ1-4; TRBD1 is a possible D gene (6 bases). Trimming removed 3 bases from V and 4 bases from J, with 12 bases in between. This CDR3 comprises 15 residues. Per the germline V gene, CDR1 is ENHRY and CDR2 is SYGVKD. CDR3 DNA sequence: TGTGCCATCAGTGAAGGGGGGTCCGGTAATGAAAAACTGTTTTTT. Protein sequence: CAISEGGSGNEKLFF.

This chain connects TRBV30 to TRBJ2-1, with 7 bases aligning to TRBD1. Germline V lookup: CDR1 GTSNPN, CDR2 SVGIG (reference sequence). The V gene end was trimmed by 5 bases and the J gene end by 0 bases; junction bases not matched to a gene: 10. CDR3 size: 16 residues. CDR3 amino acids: CAWLPPTGSSYNEQFF. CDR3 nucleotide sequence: TGTGCCTGGCTTCCTCCGACAGGGAGCTCCTACAATGAGCAGTTCTTC.

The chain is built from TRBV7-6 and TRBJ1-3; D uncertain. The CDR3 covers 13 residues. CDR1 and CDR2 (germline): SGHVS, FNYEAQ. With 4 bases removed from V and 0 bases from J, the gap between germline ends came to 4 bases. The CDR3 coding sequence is TGTGCCAGCAGCTCAAACTCTGGAAACACCATATATTTT. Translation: CASSSNSGNTIYF.

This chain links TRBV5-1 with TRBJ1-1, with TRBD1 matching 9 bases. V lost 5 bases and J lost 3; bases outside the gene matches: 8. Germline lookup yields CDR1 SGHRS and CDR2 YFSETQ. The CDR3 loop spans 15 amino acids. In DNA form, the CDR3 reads TGCGCCAGCAGTTTCCAGGGACAGGGTGACACTGAAGCTTTCTTT. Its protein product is CASSFQGQGDTEAFF.